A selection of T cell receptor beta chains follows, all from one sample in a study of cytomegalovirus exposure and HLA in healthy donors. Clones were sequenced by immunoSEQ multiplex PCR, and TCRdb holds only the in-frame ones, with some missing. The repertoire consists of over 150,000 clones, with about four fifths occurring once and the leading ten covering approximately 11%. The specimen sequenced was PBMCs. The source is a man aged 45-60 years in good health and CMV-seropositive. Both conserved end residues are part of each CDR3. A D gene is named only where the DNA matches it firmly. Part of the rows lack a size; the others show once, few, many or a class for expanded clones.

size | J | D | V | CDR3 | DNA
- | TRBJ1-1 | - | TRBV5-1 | CASSLQGDTEAFF | TGCGCCAGCAGCTTACAGGGAGACACTGAAGCTTTCTTT
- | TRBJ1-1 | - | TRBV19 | CASSIDSVGTSISGAFF | TGTGCCAGTAGTATAGACTCGGTAGGGACATCGATATCTGGGGCTTTCTTT
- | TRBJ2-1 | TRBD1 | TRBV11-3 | CASSPSPRPGQGRIYNEQFF | TGTGCCAGCAGCCCATCCCCCCGTCCGGGACAGGGGAGGATCTACAATGAGCAGTTCTTC
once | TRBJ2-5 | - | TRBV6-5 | CASRQTVTQETQYF | TGTGCCAGCAGGCAGACAGTAACCCAAGAGACCCAGTACTTC
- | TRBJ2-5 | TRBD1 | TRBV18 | CASSPLPGQGAGETQYF | TGTGCCAGCTCACCACTCCCGGGACAGGGGGCTGGGGAGACCCAGTACTTC
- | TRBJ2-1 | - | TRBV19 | CASSMGQGGRNEQFF | TGTGCCAGTAGTATGGGTCAGGGTGGACGGAATGAGCAGTTCTTC
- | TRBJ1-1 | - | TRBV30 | CAWSRTANTEAFF | TGTGCCTGGAGTAGGACAGCGAACACTGAAGCTTTCTTT
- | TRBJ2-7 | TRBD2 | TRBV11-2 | CASSLADLAGEDEQYF | TGTGCCAGCAGCTTAGCGGACCTAGCGGGAGAGGACGAGCAGTACTTC
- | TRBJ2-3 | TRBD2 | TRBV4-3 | CASSQEGNRDYLYTQYF | TGCGCCAGCAGCCAAGAAGGAAACCGGGACTATTTATATACGCAGTATTTT
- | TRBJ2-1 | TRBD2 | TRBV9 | CASSVAPTSGSSYNEQFF | TGTGCCAGCAGCGTAGCCCCAACTAGCGGGAGCTCCTACAATGAGCAGTTCTTC
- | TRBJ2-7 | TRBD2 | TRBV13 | CASSSPSGRSYEQYF | TGTGCCAGCAGCTCTCCTAGCGGGAGGTCCTACGAGCAGTACTTC
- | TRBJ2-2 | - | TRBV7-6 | CASSLLRQANTGELFF | TGTGCCAGCAGCTTATTGCGACAGGCAAACACCGGGGAGCTGTTTTTT
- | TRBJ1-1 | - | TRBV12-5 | CASGFSGVAEAFF | TGTGCTAGTGGTTTCTCAGGGGTGGCTGAAGCTTTCTTT
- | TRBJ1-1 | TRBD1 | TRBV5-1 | CASSTGQRGTEALF | TGCGCCAGCAGCACGGGACAGCGAGGCACTGAAGCTCTCTTT
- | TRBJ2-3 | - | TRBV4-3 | CASSQASGTDTQYF | TGCGCCAGCAGCCAAGCGAGCGGGACAGATACGCAGTATTTT
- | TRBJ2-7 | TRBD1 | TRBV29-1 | CSVEVGDRGYEQYF | TGCAGCGTTGAAGTTGGGGACAGGGGCTACGAGCAGTACTTC
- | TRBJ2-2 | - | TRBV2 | CASTAYGELFF | TGTGCCAGCACCGCGTACGGGGAGCTGTTTTTT
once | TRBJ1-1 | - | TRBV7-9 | CASSIDTGPLANTEAFF | TGTGCCAGCAGCATAGACACAGGGCCCCTTGCGAACACTGAAGCTTTCTTT
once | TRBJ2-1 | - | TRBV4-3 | CASSRATATSNEQFF | TGCGCCAGCAGCCGAGCGACAGCCACTTCCAATGAGCAGTTCTTC
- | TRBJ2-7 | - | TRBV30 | CAWSVQISYEQYF | TGTGCCTGGAGTGTACAGATCTCCTACGAGCAGTACTTC
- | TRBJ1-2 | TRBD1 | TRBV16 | CASSQSGQVYGYTF | TGTGCCAGCAGCCAATCGGGACAGGTCTATGGCTACACCTTC
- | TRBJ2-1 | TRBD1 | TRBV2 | CASSELRTGNHEQFF | TGTGCCAGCAGTGAACTCCGGACAGGGAACCATGAGCAGTTCTTC
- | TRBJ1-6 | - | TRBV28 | CASSLFREDSPLHF | TGTGCCAGCAGTTTGTTCAGGGAGGATTCACCCCTCCACTTT
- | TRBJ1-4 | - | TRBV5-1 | CASSLGIQGIITNEKLFF | TGCGCCAGCAGCTTGGGTATCCAGGGGATAATCACTAATGAAAAACTGTTTTTT
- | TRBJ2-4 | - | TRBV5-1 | CASSLAFSPGTKNIQYF | TGCGCCAGCAGCTTGGCCTTCTCCCCGGGGACCAAAAACATTCAGTACTTC
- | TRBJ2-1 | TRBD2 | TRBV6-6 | CASSSFSGGLNEQFF | TGTGCCAGCAGTTCTTTTAGCGGGGGCCTGAATGAGCAGTTCTTC
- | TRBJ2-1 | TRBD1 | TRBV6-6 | CASSLTGVVSYNEQFF | TGTGCCAGCAGTTTAACAGGGGTGGTTTCCTACAATGAGCAGTTCTTC
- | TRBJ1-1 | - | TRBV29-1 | CSVQVNMNTEAFF | TGCAGCGTTCAGGTAAACATGAACACTGAAGCTTTCTTT
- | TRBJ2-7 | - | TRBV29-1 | CSVEMQGPYEQYF | TGCAGCGTTGAAATGCAGGGCCCCTACGAGCAGTACTTC
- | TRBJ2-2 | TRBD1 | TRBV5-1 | CASSAGTGTFTGELFF | TGCGCCAGCAGCGCCGGGACAGGGACATTCACCGGGGAGCTGTTTTTT
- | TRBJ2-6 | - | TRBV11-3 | CASSLTATLTGANVLTF | TGTGCCAGCAGCTTAACAGCTACTTTAACTGGGGCCAACGTCCTGACTTTC
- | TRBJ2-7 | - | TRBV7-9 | CASSTEARRAVEQYF | TGTGCCAGCAGCACTGAGGCGCGGAGGGCGGTCGAGCAGTACTTC
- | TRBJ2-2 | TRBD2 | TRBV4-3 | CASSPGLAGGPGTGELFF | TGCGCCAGCAGCCCAGGACTAGCGGGGGGGCCGGGGACCGGGGAGCTGTTTTTT
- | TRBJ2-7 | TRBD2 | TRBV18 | CASSPPGLAGAGEQYF | TGTGCCAGCTCACCACCTGGACTAGCGGGGGCCGGGGAGCAGTACTTC
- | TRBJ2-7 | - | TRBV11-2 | CASSLSQGSYYEQYF | TGTGCCAGCAGCTTATCCCAGGGTTCCTACTACGAGCAGTACTTC
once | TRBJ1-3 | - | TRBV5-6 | CASSLWQGHYSGNTIYF | TGTGCCAGCAGCTTGTGGCAGGGCCACTACTCTGGAAACACCATATATTTT
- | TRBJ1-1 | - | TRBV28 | CASTDLTVAFF | TGTGCCAGCACAGACCTGACAGTAGCTTTCTTT
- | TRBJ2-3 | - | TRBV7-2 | CASSLDGRGDTQYF | TGTGCCAGCAGCTTAGACGGGAGAGGGGATACGCAGTATTTT
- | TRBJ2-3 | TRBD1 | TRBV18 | CASSPPGTGATDTQYF | TGTGCCAGCTCACCGCCCGGGACAGGCGCCACAGATACGCAGTATTTT
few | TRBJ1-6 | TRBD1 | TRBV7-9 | CASSLDLDRGSPLHF | TGTGCCAGCAGCTTAGACCTGGACAGGGGTTCACCCCTCCACTTT
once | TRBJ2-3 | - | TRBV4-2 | CASSRVEDTDTQYF | TGTGCCAGCAGCCGGGTGGAGGACACAGATACGCAGTATTTT
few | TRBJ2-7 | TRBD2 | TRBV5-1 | CASSLAPAGRYEQYF | TGCGCCAGCAGCTTGGCCCCAGCGGGACGCTACGAGCAGTACTTC
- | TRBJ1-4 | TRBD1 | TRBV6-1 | CASSLPDRPEKLFF | TGTGCCAGCAGTCTCCCGGACAGGCCAGAAAAACTGTTTTTT
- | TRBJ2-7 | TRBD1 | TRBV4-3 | CASSQVPGQGYEQYF | TGCGCCAGCAGCCAAGTTCCGGGACAGGGGTACGAGCAGTACTTC
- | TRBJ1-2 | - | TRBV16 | CASSQSADGYTF | TGTGCCAGCAGCCAATCGGCGGATGGCTACACCTTC
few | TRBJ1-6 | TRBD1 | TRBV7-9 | CASSVTGGKGSPLHF | TGTGCCAGCAGCGTGACAGGGGGCAAGGGTTCACCCCTCCACTTT
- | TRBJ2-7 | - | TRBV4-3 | CASSQDAQMTYEQYF | TGCGCCAGCAGCCAAGACGCCCAGATGACCTACGAGCAGTACTTC
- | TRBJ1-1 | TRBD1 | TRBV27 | CASRRQGANEAFF | TGTGCCAGCAGGAGACAGGGGGCGAATGAAGCTTTCTTT